A selection of T cell receptor beta chains follows, all from one sample in a study of blood T cell repertoires in COVID-19. Clones were read by immunoSEQ multiplex PCR, and TCRdb kept only the in-frame ones, dropping some. This sample has 200,000 to 250,000 clones, with 83% found just once. The sequenced material came from PBMCs or T cells enriched from blood (not recorded which). These receptors originate from a woman aged 45-60 years who had been exposed to COVID-19. The CDR3 runs from the conserved cysteine through the conserved F or W. A D gene is named only where the DNA matches it firmly. Clone size is stated in some rows and not others, as once, few, many or a class when expanded.

j_call d_call clone_size v_call cdr3_aa cdr3_nt
TRBJ2-3 TRBD2 . TRBV11-2 CASSAPTSGGTDTQYF TGTGCCAGCAGCGCGCCGACTAGCGGGGGCACAGATACGCAGTATTTT
TRBJ1-1 TRBD1 . TRBV19 CASSNRGSEAFF TGTGCCAGTAGCAACAGGGGATCGGAAGCTTTCTTT
TRBJ2-3 TRBD2 . TRBV11-2 CASSLGSGRTDTQYF TGTGCCAGCAGCTTGGGTAGCGGGAGGACAGATACGCAGTATTTT
TRBJ2-7 TRBD2 . TRBV20-1 CSASILAGGPYEQYF TGCAGTGCTAGTATCCTAGCGGGGGGCCCCTACGAGCAGTACTTC
TRBJ2-6 . . TRBV5-1 CASSLQVGGSGANVLTF TGCGCCAGCAGCTTGCAAGTCGGCGGATCTGGGGCCAACGTCCTGACTTTC
TRBJ2-1 TRBD2 . TRBV27 CASYNLGAGGNEQFF TGTGCCAGCTATAACCTTGGGGCGGGGGGGAATGAGCAGTTCTTC
TRBJ2-1 TRBD2 . TRBV6-6 CASSQMTSGGTAMKQFF TGTGCCAGCAGTCAAATGACTAGCGGGGGGACCGCAATGAAGCAGTTCTTC
TRBJ1-4 TRBD1 . TRBV2 CASSRGQVATNEKLFF TGTGCCAGCAGTCGAGGACAGGTTGCAACTAATGAAAAACTGTTTTTT
TRBJ1-5 TRBD1 once TRBV5-4 CASSQDRGSNQPQHF TGTGCCAGCAGCCAGGACAGGGGAAGCAATCAGCCCCAGCATTTT
TRBJ1-1 . . TRBV6-2/TRBV6-3 CASSQGAVKNTEAFF TGTGCCAGCAGCCAAGGGGCGGTAAAGAACACTGAAGCTTTCTTT
TRBJ2-1 . . TRBV5-6 CASSLPRPLELEQFF TGTGCCAGCAGCTTACCTAGACCTCTCGAACTTGAGCAGTTCTTC
TRBJ1-3 . . TRBV25-1 CASSEYGGGVSSGNTIYF TGTGCCAGCAGTGAATATGGAGGGGGGGTATCCTCTGGAAACACCATATATTTT
TRBJ2-1 TRBD2 . TRBV2 CASRVIAGIDNEQFF TGTGCCAGCCGGGTGATAGCGGGGATCGACAATGAGCAGTTCTTC
TRBJ1-2 . . TRBV21-1 CASSGRTPKSGGYTF TGTGCCAGCAGCGGTAGGACGCCAAAGTCAGGGGGCTACACCTTC
TRBJ1-4 TRBD1 . TRBV5-4 CASSRTGGDEKLFF TGTGCCAGCAGCCGTACAGGGGGAGATGAAAAACTGTTTTTT
TRBJ2-2 TRBD1 . TRBV3-1/TRBV3-2 CASSRQGRDTGELFF TGTGCCAGCAGCCGACAGGGACGGGACACCGGGGAGCTGTTTTTT
TRBJ2-5 TRBD1 . TRBV10-1 CASNPGQPGETQYF TGCGCCAGCAATCCGGGACAGCCAGGCGAGACCCAGTACTTC
TRBJ1-1 . . TRBV18 CASSPDRTTEAFF TGTGCCAGCTCACCCGACAGGACCACTGAAGCTTTCTTT
TRBJ2-1 TRBD2 . TRBV27 CASSEPLAGGINEQFF TGTGCCAGCAGCGAACCTCTAGCGGGGGGGATCAATGAGCAGTTCTTC
TRBJ1-1 . . TRBV10-3 CAISRANTEAFF TGTGCCATCAGCAGGGCGAACACTGAAGCTTTCTTT
TRBJ2-2 . . TRBV27 CASSLSGVTRELFF TGTGCCAGCAGTTTATCCGGTGTTACGAGGGAGCTGTTTTTT
TRBJ1-6 TRBD1 . TRBV9 CASSASGQRNSPLHF TGTGCCAGCAGCGCCTCGGGACAGCGCAATTCACCCCTCCACTTT
TRBJ2-7 TRBD1 few TRBV5-4 CASSFGTGGQEYF TGTGCCAGCAGCTTCGGGACAGGGGGCCAAGAGTACTTC
TRBJ1-2 . . TRBV6-2/TRBV6-3 CASGLPVGHANYGYTF TGTGCCAGCGGCCTCCCCGTTGGACATGCTAACTATGGCTACACCTTC
TRBJ2-5 TRBD2 once TRBV3-1/TRBV3-2 CASSQASGGVRQETQYF TGTGCCAGCAGCCAAGCTAGCGGGGGGGTCAGGCAAGAGACCCAGTACTTC
TRBJ2-1 TRBD2 . TRBV5-4 CASSPRGGNEQFF TGTGCCAGCAGCCCCCGGGGGGGTAATGAGCAGTTCTTC
TRBJ1-1 . . TRBV5-5 CASSFRGTEAFF TGTGCCAGCAGCTTTCGGGGGACTGAAGCTTTCTTT
TRBJ1-4 . few TRBV19 CASSITEEKLFF TGTGCCAGTAGTATCACAGAGGAAAAACTGTTTTTT
TRBJ1-1 . . TRBV7-9 CASSAQGGTEAFF TGTGCCAGCAGCGCACAGGGAGGGACTGAAGCTTTCTTT
TRBJ1-2 . . TRBV12-3/TRBV12-4 CASSSQIYSGYTF TGTGCCAGCAGTTCACAGATTTACTCTGGCTACACCTTC
TRBJ1-2 TRBD1 . TRBV10-2 CASSEPRDRGPRGYTF TGCGCCAGCAGTGAGCCCCGGGACAGGGGGCCAAGGGGCTACACCTTC
TRBJ1-1 . . TRBV5-1 CASSLEGTPLNTEAFF TGCGCCAGCAGCTTGGAGGGGACACCCCTGAACACTGAAGCTTTCTTT
TRBJ1-1 . . TRBV5-5 CASSLDGMNTEAFF TGTGCCAGCAGCTTGGACGGGATGAACACTGAAGCTTTCTTT
TRBJ2-7 . . TRBV5-6 CASSRDRRPYEQYF TGTGCCAGCAGTCGTGACAGGCGCCCCTACGAGCAGTACTTC
TRBJ1-5 . . TRBV23-1 CASSHPQGRQPQHF TGCGCCAGCAGTCATCCACAGGGCAGGCAGCCCCAGCATTTT
TRBJ1-1 TRBD1 . TRBV6-5 CASAQGATEAFF TGTGCCAGCGCACAGGGGGCAACTGAAGCTTTCTTT
TRBJ1-1 . . TRBV5-1 CASSELQGLNTEAFF TGCGCCAGCAGCGAGTTACAGGGTTTGAACACTGAAGCTTTCTTT
TRBJ2-1 TRBD2 . TRBV7-3 CASSLMRGGYNEQFF TGTGCCAGCAGCTTAATGCGGGGGGGCTACAATGAGCAGTTCTTC
TRBJ2-1 . . TRBV29-1 CSGGGNYNEQFF TGCAGCGGGGGGGGCAACTACAATGAGCAGTTCTTC
TRBJ1-5 . . TRBV10-3 CAIRSDNQPQHF TGTGCCATTCGCAGTGACAATCAGCCCCAGCATTTT
TRBJ1-1 TRBD1 . TRBV30 CAWSKDRGNTEAFF TGTGCCTGGAGTAAGGACAGGGGGAACACTGAAGCTTTCTTT
TRBJ2-1 TRBD1 . TRBV6-2/TRBV6-3 CASSQPGQVYNEQFF TGTGCCAGCAGTCAACCGGGACAGGTCTACAATGAGCAGTTCTTC
TRBJ1-1 . . TRBV15 CATSRGEGLMNTEAFF TGTGCCACCAGCAGGGGCGAGGGCCTGATGAACACTGAAGCTTTCTTT